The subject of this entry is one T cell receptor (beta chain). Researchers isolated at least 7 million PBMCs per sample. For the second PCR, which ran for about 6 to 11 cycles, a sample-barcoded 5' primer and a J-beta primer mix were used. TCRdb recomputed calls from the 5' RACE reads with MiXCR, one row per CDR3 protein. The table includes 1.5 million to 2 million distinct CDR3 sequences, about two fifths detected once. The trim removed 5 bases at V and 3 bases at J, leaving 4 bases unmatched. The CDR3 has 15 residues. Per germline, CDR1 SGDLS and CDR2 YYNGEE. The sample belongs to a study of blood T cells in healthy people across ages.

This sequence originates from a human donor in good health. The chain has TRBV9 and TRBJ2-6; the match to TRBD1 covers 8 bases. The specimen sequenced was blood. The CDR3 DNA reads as TGTGCCAGCAGTCCGACAGGGGATGGGGCCAACGTCCTGACTTTC. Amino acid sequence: CASSPTGDGANVLTF.